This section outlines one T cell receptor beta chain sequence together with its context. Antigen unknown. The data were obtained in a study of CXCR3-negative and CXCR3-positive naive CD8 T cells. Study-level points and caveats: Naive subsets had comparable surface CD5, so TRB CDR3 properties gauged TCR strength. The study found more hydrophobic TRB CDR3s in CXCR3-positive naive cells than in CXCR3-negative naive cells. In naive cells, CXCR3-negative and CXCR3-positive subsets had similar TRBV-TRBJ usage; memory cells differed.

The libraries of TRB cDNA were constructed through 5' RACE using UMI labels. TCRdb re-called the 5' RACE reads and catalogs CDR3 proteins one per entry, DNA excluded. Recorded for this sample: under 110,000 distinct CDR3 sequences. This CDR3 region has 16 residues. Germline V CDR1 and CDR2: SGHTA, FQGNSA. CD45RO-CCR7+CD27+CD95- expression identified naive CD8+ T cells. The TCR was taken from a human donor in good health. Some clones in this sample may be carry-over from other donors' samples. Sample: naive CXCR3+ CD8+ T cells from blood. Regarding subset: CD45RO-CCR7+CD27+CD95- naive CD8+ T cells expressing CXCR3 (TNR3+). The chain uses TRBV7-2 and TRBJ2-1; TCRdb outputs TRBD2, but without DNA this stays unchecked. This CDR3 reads CASSLELGLPLEEQFF.